These T cell receptor beta chains were read from a single sample in a study of glioma-infiltrating T cells. TCRdb re-derived calls from the multiplex PCR reads in MiXCR, one entry per CDR3 protein. The repertoire has around 350,000 distinct CDR3 sequences, around 38% of them found once; the top ten carry around 13%. Specimen: glioma tissue, nonneoplastic brain tissue, or PBMCs (not recorded which). Receptor source: a human donor with low-grade glioma or glioblastoma, undergoing nonglioma brain surgery, or in good health (not recorded which). Each CDR3 is given with its conserved first and last residue. Fields, in order: clone size, V gene, J gene, D gene, CDR3 protein, CDR3 DNA. The D gene is left open where the match is weak. Part of the rows lack a size; the others show once, few, many or a class for expanded clones.

clone size: -; V gene: TRBV20-1; J gene: TRBJ1-1; D gene: TRBD1; CDR3 protein: CSAQGQRTMNTEAFF; CDR3 DNA: TGCAGTGCGCAGGGACAGCGGACGATGAACACTGAAGCTTTCTTT
clone size: many; V gene: TRBV20-1; J gene: TRBJ1-5; D gene: -; CDR3 protein: CSTKGPGNQPQHF; CDR3 DNA: TGCAGCACCAAGGGACCGGGGAATCAGCCCCAGCATTTT
clone size: few; V gene: TRBV10-3; J gene: TRBJ2-7; D gene: -; CDR3 protein: CAISDQQGFVDEQYF; CDR3 DNA: TGTGCCATCAGTGATCAACAGGGTTTCGTCGACGAGCAGTACTTC
clone size: -; V gene: TRBV28; J gene: TRBJ2-5; D gene: -; CDR3 protein: CASSPGPNQETQYF; CDR3 DNA: TGTGCCAGCAGTCCCGGACCGAACCAAGAGACCCAGTACTTC
clone size: few; V gene: TRBV7-2; J gene: TRBJ2-7; D gene: -; CDR3 protein: CASSLGGVPYEQYF; CDR3 DNA: TGTGCCAGCAGCTTAGGCGGGGTACCCTACGAGCAGTACTTC
clone size: -; V gene: TRBV7-9; J gene: TRBJ2-7; D gene: TRBD1; CDR3 protein: CASRITGESYEQYF; CDR3 DNA: TGTGCCAGCAGGATTACAGGGGAATCCTACGAGCAGTACTTC
clone size: -; V gene: TRBV2; J gene: TRBJ1-4; D gene: -; CDR3 protein: CASSERGGGTNEKLFF; CDR3 DNA: TGTGCCAGCAGTGAAAGAGGAGGGGGAACTAATGAAAAACTGTTTTTT
clone size: many; V gene: TRBV20-1; J gene: TRBJ2-3; D gene: TRBD2; CDR3 protein: CSARDRVAGSTTDTQYF; CDR3 DNA: TGCAGTGCTAGAGATCGAGTAGCGGGTTCTACCACAGATACGCAGTATTTT
clone size: few; V gene: TRBV15; J gene: TRBJ2-7; D gene: -; CDR3 protein: CATSRGPNTQYF; CDR3 DNA: TGTGCCACCAGCAGAGGCCCGAACACTCAGTACTTC
clone size: -; V gene: TRBV20-1; J gene: TRBJ1-5; D gene: -; CDR3 protein: CSAIAFQGHQPQHF; CDR3 DNA: TGCAGTGCTATAGCCTTCCAGGGGCATCAGCCCCAGCATTTT
clone size: -; V gene: TRBV6-5; J gene: TRBJ1-2; D gene: -; CDR3 protein: CASSYSGHYHGYTF; CDR3 DNA: TGTGCCAGCAGTTACTCGGGGCACTACCATGGCTACACCTTC
clone size: -; V gene: TRBV6-1; J gene: TRBJ2-7; D gene: -; CDR3 protein: CAIMGGDSYEQYF; CDR3 DNA: TGTGCCATCATGGGGGGAGACTCCTACGAGCAGTACTTC
clone size: -; V gene: TRBV12-3/TRBV12-4; J gene: TRBJ1-2; D gene: -; CDR3 protein: CASSPGWNYGYTF; CDR3 DNA: TGTGCCAGCAGTCCAGGGTGGAACTATGGCTACACCTTC
clone size: -; V gene: TRBV27; J gene: TRBJ2-7; D gene: TRBD2; CDR3 protein: CASSFLVAGTYEQYF; CDR3 DNA: TGTGCCAGCAGTTTTCTGGTAGCGGGTACCTACGAGCAGTACTTC
clone size: many; V gene: TRBV27; J gene: TRBJ1-2; D gene: -; CDR3 protein: CASSGTDGYTF; CDR3 DNA: TGTGCCAGCAGTGGGACGGATGGCTACACCTTC
clone size: -; V gene: TRBV20-1; J gene: TRBJ1-5; D gene: -; CDR3 protein: CSARTAGSFNQPQHF; CDR3 DNA: TGCAGTGCTAGAACGGCGGGGTCCTTCAATCAGCCCCAGCATTTT
clone size: many; V gene: TRBV15; J gene: TRBJ2-2; D gene: -; CDR3 protein: CATSRDEGGSLFF; CDR3 DNA: TGTGCCACCAGCAGAGATGAAGGGGGGTCGCTGTTTTTT